The clone carrying this T cell receptor (beta chain) was detected ten times or more. This sample was included in a study of T-cell reconstitution after alpha-beta-depleted transplantation in children. CDR1 and CDR2 (germline): SGHAT, FQNNGV. This CDR3 spans 13 amino acids. Trimming pared 5 bases from V and 5 bases from J, leaving 12 bases between. It was with unique molecular identifiers that the TCRbeta library was prepared. In TCRdb, the PCR reads were re-called with MiXCR into one record per CDR3 protein. This sample has 150,000 to 250,000 distinct CDR3 sequences, with approximately 15% found just once.

The sample was PBMCs from the stem cell graft donor, taken from the stem cell graft. The TCR sequence derives from a human donor who donated a stem cell graft to a child with acute lymphoblastic leukemia. The chain joins TRBV11-2 to TRBJ2-5, with D perhaps matching TRBD2 (5 bases). The CDR3 protein is CASSRSRGETQYF. CDR3 bases: TGTGCCAGCAGCAGATCCAGAGGGGAGACCCAGTACTTC.